Sequencing of this T cell receptor beta chain was carried out in a study of T cells expressing NK-cell markers. Overall study results and limits: For 6 or 7 donors, the dominant NKG2C+ clonotypes made up about 1.0-7.5% of their CD8+ T cells.

TCRdb re-called the 5' RACE reads; one entry per CDR3 protein, DNA not given. The sample table sets out fewer than 400,000 distinct CDR3 sequences. CDR3 length: 15 amino acids. CDR1 and CDR2 from the germline V gene are SGHDT and YYEEEE. Turning to this clonotype: Its specificity is unknown.

The clonotype was recovered from a man between 18 and 69 years old in good health. The sequenced sample consisted of blood T cells: a sorted CD56 or NKG2C T cell subset, CD4+ or CD8+ T cells, or bulk PBMC T cells (not recorded which). The V gene is TRBV5-6, the J gene TRBJ2-1; TCRdb returns TRBD1, unconfirmable since there is no DNA. Here the CDR3 reads CASSLIGTGMDEQFF.